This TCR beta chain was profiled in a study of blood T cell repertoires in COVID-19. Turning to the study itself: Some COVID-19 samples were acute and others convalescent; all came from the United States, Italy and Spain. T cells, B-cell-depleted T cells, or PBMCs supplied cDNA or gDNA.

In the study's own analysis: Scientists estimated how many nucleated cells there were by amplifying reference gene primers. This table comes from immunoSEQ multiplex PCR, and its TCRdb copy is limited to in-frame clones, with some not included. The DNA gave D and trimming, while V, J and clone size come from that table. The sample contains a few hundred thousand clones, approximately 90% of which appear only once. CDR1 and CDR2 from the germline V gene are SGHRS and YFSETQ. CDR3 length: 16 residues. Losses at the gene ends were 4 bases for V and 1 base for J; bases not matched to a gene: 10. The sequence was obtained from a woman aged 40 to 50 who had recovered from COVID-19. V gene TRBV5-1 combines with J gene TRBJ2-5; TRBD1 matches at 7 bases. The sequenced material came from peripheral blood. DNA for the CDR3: TGCGCCAGCAGCCTCCCGGACAGGAGCCTCCAAGAGACCCAGTACTTC. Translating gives CASSLPDRSLQETQYF.